This is a list of T cell receptor beta chains from one sample in a study of beta chain features in type 1 diabetes. The table came from immunoSEQ multiplex PCR; TCRdb's copy has only in-frame clones and leaves some out. The table records approximately 150,000 clones, about 10% of them present only once. Material for sequencing was naive CD4+ T cells from blood. The receptors here all came from a man younger than 30 in good health. Both conserved end residues are part of each CDR3. A D gene is named only where the DNA matches it firmly. Clone size appears in some rows only: once, few, many, or a class for an expanded clone.

length: 14; V: TRBV19; J: TRBJ1-2; size: -; D: -; DNA: TGTGCCAGTAAGTCCCGCAGGGGTGACTATGGCTACACCTTC; CDR3: CASKSRRGDYGYTF
length: 14; V: TRBV5-1; J: TRBJ2-1; size: -; D: -; DNA: TGCGCCAGCAGCTTGGGTAGGGGTCACAATGAGCAGTTCTTC; CDR3: CASSLGRGHNEQFF
length: 14; V: TRBV5-1; J: TRBJ1-2; size: few; D: TRBD1; DNA: TGCGCCAGCAGCTTGGGCGGACAGGGGAAGGGCTACACCTTC; CDR3: CASSLGGQGKGYTF
length: 14; V: TRBV19; J: TRBJ2-2; size: -; D: TRBD1; DNA: TGTGCCAGTCGACAGGGGGGTAGCACCGGGGAGCTGTTTTTT; CDR3: CASRQGGSTGELFF
length: 15; V: TRBV21-1; J: TRBJ1-6; size: -; D: -; DNA: TGTGCCAGCAGCAAGGCGGGTTCCTATAATTCACCCCTCCACTTT; CDR3: CASSKAGSYNSPLHF
length: 16; V: TRBV5-1; J: TRBJ1-2; size: few; D: TRBD1; DNA: TGCGCCAGCAGCTACGGGACAGGGTTTGTAGACTATGGCTACACCTTC; CDR3: CASSYGTGFVDYGYTF
length: 15; V: TRBV7-2; J: TRBJ2-5; size: many; D: TRBD1; DNA: TGTGCCAGCAGCTTTAGGACAGGGAGGAGTGAGACCCAGTACTTC; CDR3: CASSFRTGRSETQYF
length: 17; V: TRBV18; J: TRBJ1-3; size: -; D: -; DNA: TGTGCCAGCTCACCATTCGAATCGCAGTCCTCTGGAAACACCATATATTTT; CDR3: CASSPFESQSSGNTIYF
length: 13; V: TRBV7-3; J: TRBJ1-2; size: -; D: -; DNA: TGTGCCAGCAGCCTAGACAGATTTCGAGGCTACACCTTC; CDR3: CASSLDRFRGYTF
length: 15; V: TRBV2; J: TRBJ2-7; size: few; D: -; DNA: TGTGCCAGCAATCCAGGGTTCGGCAGCTCCTACGAGCAGTACTTC; CDR3: CASNPGFGSSYEQYF
length: 15; V: TRBV7-2; J: TRBJ1-1; size: few; D: -; DNA: TGTGCCAGCAGCTTCGGGATTTTGGTGAACACTGAAGCTTTCTTT; CDR3: CASSFGILVNTEAFF
length: 15; V: TRBV7-9; J: TRBJ2-1; size: many; D: TRBD1; DNA: TGTGCCAGCAGCCTAGACAGGGGATCCTACAATGAGCAGTTCTTC; CDR3: CASSLDRGSYNEQFF
length: 15; V: TRBV27; J: TRBJ1-6; size: few; D: TRBD1; DNA: TGTGCCAGCAGTCCTGGACAGGGCTATAATTCACCCCTCCACTTT; CDR3: CASSPGQGYNSPLHF